This T cell receptor beta chain was sequenced for a study of PD-1 blockade in classical Hodgkin lymphoma. Study results and caveats: According to reports, newly diagnosed patients had lower baseline TCR diversity than healthy donors, and relapsed/refractory patients had lower baseline TCR diversity still. Complete responders' baseline diversity resembled that of newly diagnosed patients. Significantly greater TCR diversity emerged by C4D1 in CD4+ cells but not CD8+ cells.

Each patient's relapse followed autologous stem cell transplantation, and brentuximab vedotin exposure varied. This clone appeared a few times. Antigen specificity is unknown. Profiling relied on immunoSEQ multiplex PCR, and the TCRdb table lists in-frame clones only, not all of them. The sample yields 100,000 or so clones, about 89% seen once. V lost 4 bases to trimming and J lost 5 bases; unmatched junction nucleotides: 2. CDR1 is SQVTM, CDR2 ANQGSEA, per germline. The CDR3 totals 13 residues. This clonotype was sampled from a human donor with classical Hodgkin lymphoma. The specimen comprised peripheral blood mononuclear cells (PBMCs), sampled before the second cycle of nivolumab. The chain recombines TRBV29-1 with TRBJ1-5; TRBD1 agrees at 10 bases. The chain's CDR3 is CSVAGTGDQPQHF. CDR3 coding DNA: TGCAGCGTTGCCGGGACAGGGGATCAGCCCCAGCATTTT.